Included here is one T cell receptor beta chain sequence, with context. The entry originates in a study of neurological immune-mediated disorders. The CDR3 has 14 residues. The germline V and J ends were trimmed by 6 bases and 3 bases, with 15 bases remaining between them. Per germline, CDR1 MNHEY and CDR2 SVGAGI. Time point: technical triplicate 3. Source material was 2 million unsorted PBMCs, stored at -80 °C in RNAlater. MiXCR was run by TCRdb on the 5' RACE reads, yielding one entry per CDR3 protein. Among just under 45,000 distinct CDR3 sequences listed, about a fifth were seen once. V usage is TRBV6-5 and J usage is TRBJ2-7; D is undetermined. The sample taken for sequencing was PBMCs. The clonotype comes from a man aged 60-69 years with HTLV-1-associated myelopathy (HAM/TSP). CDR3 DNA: TGTGCCAGCAGACCGGCCTGGTCAGGCTACGAGCAGTACTTC. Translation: CASRPAWSGYEQYF.